These 14 T cell receptor beta chains originate from one sample sequenced in a study of T cell repertoires in ileal Crohn's disease. Sequencing was performed with immunoSEQ multiplex PCR; in TCRdb, only in-frame clones are kept and a portion is missing. Here the sample spans just over 7,000 clones, about 92% being singletons. The sequenced sample was ileal tissue. The receptors shown here come from an adult with Crohn's disease.

The chain couples TRBV5-4 to TRBJ1-1; D is unresolved. The CDR3 has 16 residues. The V gene lost 3 bases and the J gene lost 1 base, with 16 bases spanning the gap. Germline CDR1 is SGHNT and CDR2 is YYREEE (reference sequence). The CDR3 DNA sequence: TGTGCCAGCAGCTCGCGACAAACACAATCGAACACTGAAGCTTTCTTT. Residues: CASSSRQTQSNTEAFF.

This clone was found a few times. The rearrangement joins TRBV18 to TRBJ1-1; D not certain. V lost 0 bases to trimming and J lost 2 bases, with 10 bases between them. The CDR3 is 15 amino acids. From germline, CDR1 is KGHSH and CDR2 LQKENI. The CDR3 nucleotides are TGTGCCAGCTCACCACCCTCTACTGTCAACACTGAAGCTTTCTTT. This codes for CASSPPSTVNTEAFF.

The chain recombines TRBV2 with TRBJ2-7, with D uncertain. V was trimmed by 2 bases and J by 0 bases, leaving 8 bases between them. This CDR3 contains 14 residues. CDR1 and CDR2 (germline): SNHLY, FYNNEI. CDR3 nucleotide sequence: TGTGCCAGCAGTGAATTGATCAGCTCCTACGAGCAGTACTTC. Translating gives CASSELISSYEQYF.

The CDR3 region is CASSPSGRGRGTDTQYF. The CDR3 DNA reads as TGTGCCAGTAGTCCTAGCGGGAGGGGTCGAGGCACAGATACGCAGTATTTT. The chain uses TRBV19 and TRBJ2-3, with 12 nucleotides matching TRBD2. Per germline, CDR1 LNHDA and CDR2 SQIVND (reference sequence). There are 17 residues in the CDR3. V shed 5 bases and J 1 base; nucleotides not matched to a gene: 7.

In its sample, this clone was seen a few times. The chain carries TRBV6-1 and TRBJ1-3; D unclear. This CDR3 region has 13 residues. Between the trimmed V and J ends, which lost 6 bases and 2 bases, there was a span of 8 bases. CDR1 is MNHNS and CDR2 is SASEGT in the germline V gene. The CDR3 sequence: CASRPSAGNTIYF. In DNA form, the CDR3 reads TGTGCCAGCAGACCCTCGGCTGGAAACACCATATATTTT.

J is TRBJ1-1 and V is TRBV7-9; D unclear. The germline CDR1 and CDR2 sequences are SEHNR and FQNEAQ (reference sequence). The CDR3 consists of 13 residues. With 3 bases removed from V and 0 bases from J, the gap between germline ends came to 5 bases. CDR3 protein: CASSFDLNTEAFF. As DNA, the CDR3 is TGTGCCAGCAGCTTCGACTTGAACACTGAAGCTTTCTTT. Filled out from reference TRBV7-9 and TRBJ1-1, the complete variable domain reads DTGVSQNPRHKITKRGQNVTFRCDPISEHNRLYWYRQTLGQGPEFLTYFQNEAQLEKSRLLSDRFSAERPKGSFSTLEIQRTEQGDSAMYLCASSFDLNTEAFFGQGTRLTVV.

The chain recombines TRBV5-1 with TRBJ2-1, with D possibly TRBD1 on 5 matching bases. This CDR3 comprises 11 residues. Germline-derived CDR1 and CDR2 are SGHRS and YFSETQ. V lost 0 bases, J lost 13 bases, and 8 bases lay in between. This chain's CDR3 is CASSLEGVQFF. Here the CDR3 DNA reads TGCGCCAGCAGCTTGGAAGGGGTACAGTTCTTC. Looking up the rest from reference TRBV5-1 and TRBJ2-1 gives the full variable domain: KAGVTQTPRYLIKTRGQQVTLSCSPISGHRSVSWYQQTPGQGLQFLFEYFSETQRNKGNFPGRFSGRQFSNSRSEMNVSTLELGDSALYLCASSLEGVQFFGPGTRLTVL.

The V and J genes are TRBV28 and TRBJ1-1, with TRBD1 matching 8 bases. Trimming removed 4 bases from V and 3 bases from J; junction bases left unmatched: 10. Germline CDR1 reads MDHEN; CDR2 reads SYDVKM. The CDR3 extends over 16 amino acids. CDR3 loop: CASSSTGERLDTEAFF. CDR3 bases: TGTGCCAGCAGTTCGACAGGGGAACGATTGGACACTGAAGCTTTCTTT.

The chain recombines TRBV18 with TRBJ1-4; unclear D gene. This CDR3 has 15 residues. The V and J ends lost 3 bases and 0 bases respectively, with 8 bases between them. Germline assignment: CDR1 KGHSH and CDR2 LQKENI. DNA of the CDR3: TGTGCCAGCTCACCTCGCGGTGCAACTAATGAAAAACTGTTTTTT. Its protein is CASSPRGATNEKLFF.

The chain combines TRBV19 with TRBJ1-2; TRBD1 matches at 7 bases. This CDR3 comprises 15 residues. The V gene's germline CDR1 is LNHDA and CDR2 SQIVND (reference sequence). The junction had 7 bases not matched to a gene; V was cut back by 2 bases and J by 4 bases. For the CDR3, the DNA is TGTGCCAGTAGTATACGAGGGGGCCAGGGCTATGGCTACACCTTC. It translates to CASSIRGGQGYGYTF.

V and J are TRBV5-6 and TRBJ2-2; TRBD2 aligns across 7 bases. CDR3 length: 16 amino acids. The junction had 9 bases not matched to a gene; V was cut back by 4 bases and J by 3 bases. Germline V gene sequence: CDR1 SGHDT, CDR2 YYEEEE. CDR3 in DNA: TGTGCCAGCAGCGCCGCCACCCGGGGGGACACCGGGGAGCTGTTTTTT. The encoded protein is CASSAATRGDTGELFF. Variable domain in full (rest from reference TRBV5-6 and TRBJ2-2): DAGVTQSPTHLIKTRGQQVTLRCSPKSGHDTVSWYQQALGQGPQFIFQYYEEEERQRGNFPDRFSGHQFPNYSSELNVNALLLGDSALYLCASSAATRGDTGELFFGEGSRLTVL.

The chain uses TRBV5-1 and TRBJ2-5; possibly TRBD2 for D (6 bases). In germline, CDR1 is SGHRS, CDR2 YFSETQ. The CDR3 covers 14 residues. Trimming stripped 6 bases from V and 5 bases from J, with 17 bases between. The CDR3 sequence: CASTSGAGWETQYF. CDR3 coding DNA: TGCGCCAGCACATCGGGAGCAGGGTGGGAGACCCAGTACTTC. The full variable domain, in which reference TRBV5-1 and TRBJ2-5 provide the parts outside the CDR3, is KAGVTQTPRYLIKTRGQQVTLSCSPISGHRSVSWYQQTPGQGLQFLFEYFSETQRNKGNFPGRFSGRQFSNSRSEMNVSTLELGDSALYLCASTSGAGWETQYFGPGTRLLVL.

The chain is built from TRBV19 and TRBJ1-4; TRBD1 might be the D (6 bases). Trimming pared 6 bases from V and 7 bases from J, leaving 15 bases between. Per the germline V gene, CDR1 is LNHDA and CDR2 is SQIVND (reference sequence). The CDR3 contains 14 residues. For the CDR3, the DNA is TGTGCCAGTAGGGCCTACCTAGGGGGTGAAAAACTGTTTTTT. Protein sequence: CASRAYLGGEKLFF. The full variable domain, rest sourced from reference TRBV19 and TRBJ1-4, is DGGITQSPKYLFRKEGQNVTLSCEQNLNHDAMYWYRQDPGQGLRLIYYSQIVNDFQKGDIAEGYSVSREKKESFPLTVTSAQKNPTAFYLCASRAYLGGEKLFFGSGTQLSVL.

The chain combines TRBV29-1 with TRBJ2-2; possibly TRBD1 for D (6 bases). Trimming removed 5 bases at V and 1 base at J, with 11 bases between. The CDR3 is made up of 14 amino acids. The V gene's germline CDR1 is SQVTM and CDR2 ANQGSEA. The CDR3 bases are TGCAGCGTTTTGGGGGCACTGAACACCGGGGAGCTGTTTTTT. This sequence encodes CSVLGALNTGELFF.